This is a list of T cell receptor beta chains from one sample in a study of human T cells and chemical hapten exposure. TCRdb reprocessed the RACE reads via MiXCR and lists one record per CDR3 protein. Among tens of thousands of distinct CDR3 sequences, roughly 13% were seen once, and the ten largest hold around 5.8%. The material was whole blood, obtained in connection with sensitization to the hapten diphenylcyclopropenone (DPC). These receptors were collected from a woman in her 50s with alopecia areata. Some clones in this sample may be carry-over from other donors' samples. The CDR3 runs from the conserved cysteine through the conserved F or W. A D gene is named only where the DNA matches it firmly. A row's size may be missing; if present it is once, few, many or a size class.

CDR3 DNA,CDR3 protein,V gene,clone size,D gene,J gene
TGTGCCAGCAGGAGTAGCGGCGAGACCCAGTACTTC,CASRSSGETQYF,TRBV6-5,few,NA,TRBJ2-5
TGCAGCGTGAGGCGGGCGGGAGATACTGAGCAGTTCTTC,CSVRRAGDTEQFF,TRBV29-1,NA,TRBD2,TRBJ2-1
TGTGCCAGCAGCTTACTGAGTATGAACACTGAAGCTTTCTTT,CASSLLSMNTEAFF,TRBV28,NA,NA,TRBJ1-1
TGTGCCAGCTCACCCGGGACAGAGGAAAAACTGTTTTTT,CASSPGTEEKLFF,TRBV18,few,TRBD1,TRBJ1-4
TGTGCCAGCAGCACAGACCCCGACAATGAGCAGTTCTTC,CASSTDPDNEQFF,TRBV5-5,many,NA,TRBJ2-1
TGCAGTGTTTCCGGGACCACCTATAATTCACCCCTCCACTTT,CSVSGTTYNSPLHF,TRBV20-1,many,NA,TRBJ1-6
TGTGCCAGCAACTGGGGGAACACCGGGGAGCTGTTTTTT,CASNWGNTGELFF,TRBV27,few,NA,TRBJ2-2
TGTGCCAGCAGTTACTCGGTAACGAGTGAAGCTTTCTTT,CASSYSVTSEAFF,TRBV6-6,NA,NA,TRBJ1-1
TGTGCCAGCAGTAACAGGGTGTATAATTCACCCCTCCACTTT,CASSNRVYNSPLHF,TRBV6-5,few,NA,TRBJ1-6
TGCAGTGCTAGAGTTGTGACAGGGGGTTCCTACGAGCAGTACTTC,CSARVVTGGSYEQYF,TRBV20-1,many,TRBD1,TRBJ2-7
TGTGCCAGCAGCTTACTAGCGGGAAACTATGGCTACACCTTC,CASSLLAGNYGYTF,TRBV7-9,NA,NA,TRBJ1-2
TGTGCCAGCTCACAACAGGGGCCCGATAATTCACCCCTCCACTTT,CASSQQGPDNSPLHF,TRBV18,NA,TRBD1,TRBJ1-6
TGTGCCAGCAGCTTAGCCCCAAATCAGCCCCAGCATTTT,CASSLAPNQPQHF,TRBV7-9,many,NA,TRBJ1-5
TGCAGCGCCCAAACCGGGACTAGCGGGAGGGCAAGTAGGACCCAGTACTTC,CSAQTGTSGRASRTQYF,TRBV29-1,medium-sized,TRBD2,TRBJ2-5
TGTGCCAGCAGCCCAAAGGGGGGAATGAACACTGAAGCTTTCTTT,CASSPKGGMNTEAFF,TRBV7-9,many,NA,TRBJ1-1
TGTGCCAGCAGCCCTGGAGGACTACCTAGCTCCTACAATGAGCAGTTCTTC,CASSPGGLPSSYNEQFF,TRBV7-6,many,NA,TRBJ2-1
TGCGCCAGCAGCGCGGCGTCAACTAATGAAAAACTGTTTTTT,CASSAASTNEKLFF,TRBV5-1,few,NA,TRBJ1-4
TGTGCCAGCAGTGCAGGGACGGAAAATAGCAATCAGCCCCAGCATTTT,CASSAGTENSNQPQHF,TRBV6-6,few,NA,TRBJ1-5
TGTGCCAGCAGCTTGACTAGCGGGACGCAGGATACGCAGTATTTT,CASSLTSGTQDTQYF,TRBV7-2,NA,TRBD2,TRBJ2-3
TGTGCCAGCAGCGCCTACAGTGGCGGGAGCTCCTACAATGAGCAGTTCTTC,CASSAYSGGSSYNEQFF,TRBV7-3,many,TRBD2,TRBJ2-1
TGTGCCAGCGAGACAGGGGGTGGCTACGAGCAGTACTTC,CASETGGGYEQYF,TRBV28,many,TRBD1,TRBJ2-7
TGCAGTGCTAGTTTCGACAACTATGGCTACACCTTC,CSASFDNYGYTF,TRBV20-1,few,NA,TRBJ1-2
TGTGCCAGCAGCATGACTGCTCGTGCGGATACGCAGTATTTT,CASSMTARADTQYF,TRBV9,few,NA,TRBJ2-3
TGCGGTCACTTGGCACCCCCCGGGAACACTGAAGCTTTCTTT,CGHLAPPGNTEAFF,TRBV20-1,NA,NA,TRBJ1-1
TGTGCCAGCAGCCAGAAGGGTACCGAACTACTCAATGAAAAACTGTTTTTT,CASSQKGTELLNEKLFF,TRBV11-2,NA,NA,TRBJ1-4
TGTGGGCGAGGGTCCTACAATGAGCAGTTCTTC,CGRGSYNEQFF,TRBV2,NA,NA,TRBJ2-1
TGTGCCAGCAGTGGACTAGCGCCGGGCCATGACTACAATGAGCAGTTCTTC,CASSGLAPGHDYNEQFF,TRBV25-1,NA,TRBD2,TRBJ2-1
TGCAGCGTTGAGGCGGGAGTTGGCGAGCAGTACTTC,CSVEAGVGEQYF,TRBV29-1,many,TRBD2,TRBJ2-7
TGTGCCAGCAGCCACAGTGGTTCCAATCAGCCCCAGCATTTT,CASSHSGSNQPQHF,TRBV3-1,many,NA,TRBJ1-5
TGCAGCGTTGTTCGGGGATTCGACGAGCAGTACTTC,CSVVRGFDEQYF,TRBV29-1,few,NA,TRBJ2-7
TGCAGCGGTGACAACAATCAGCCCCAGCATTTT,CSGDNNQPQHF,TRBV29-1,many,NA,TRBJ1-5
TGCAGTGCTAGCGGGGGCGCCTACAATGAGCAGTTCTTC,CSASGGAYNEQFF,TRBV20-1,few,NA,TRBJ2-1
TGTGCCTGGAGTACCAATGTCGCGGAGACCCAGTACTTC,CAWSTNVAETQYF,TRBV30,NA,NA,TRBJ2-5
TGCAGCGTTGAGTACCAGGCGAACACCGGGGAGCTGTTTTTT,CSVEYQANTGELFF,TRBV29-1,NA,NA,TRBJ2-2
TGTGCCAGCAGCCACAGAGGGGGAGAGCAGTACTTC,CASSHRGGEQYF,TRBV3-1,few,NA,TRBJ2-7
TGCAGTGCTAGACTAGCGGGACGTCCGGGAGAGCAGTACTTC,CSARLAGRPGEQYF,TRBV20-1,many,TRBD2,TRBJ2-7
TGCAGTGCTAGAGATCTGTCTGGGCTAGCGGGAGGATGGGACAACAATGAGCAGTTCTTC,CSARDLSGLAGGWDNNEQFF,TRBV20-1,many,TRBD2,TRBJ2-1
TGTGCCAGCAGCGCTTTGACAGGAGGGGACAATGAGCAGTTCTTC,CASSALTGGDNEQFF,TRBV4-2,NA,NA,TRBJ2-1
TGTGCCAGCAGCCAAGATCGTGGTAGCGCAAATACGCAGTATTTT,CASSQDRGSANTQYF,TRBV14,NA,NA,TRBJ2-3
TGCAGCGTTGAGGGACTAGCGTCCGCCGAGCAGTACTTC,CSVEGLASAEQYF,TRBV29-1,many,TRBD2,TRBJ2-7
TGTGCCAGCAGTTCCGTAGGTGTGCAGTATTTT,CASSSVGVQYF,TRBV6-5,many,NA,TRBJ2-3
TGTGCCAGCAGCTTGGGGAGCTCCTATAATTCACCCCTCCACTTT,CASSLGSSYNSPLHF,TRBV5-5,many,NA,TRBJ1-6
TGTGCCAGCAGTCTAGGTCTCGGGGGCGAGCAGTACTTC,CASSLGLGGEQYF,TRBV12-3/TRBV12-4,many,NA,TRBJ2-7
TGTGCCAGCAGCCAACCCCCCGCCTCGACTAGCGGGAGGAGGACCCAGTACTTC,CASSQPPASTSGRRTQYF,TRBV3-1,many,TRBD2,TRBJ2-5
TGTGCCAGCAGTCCAAGCGTCCGCTACGAGCAGTACTTC,CASSPSVRYEQYF,TRBV28,few,NA,TRBJ2-7
TGCAGTGCTAGAAGGGCTGGGGTTAATGGCTACACCTTC,CSARRAGVNGYTF,TRBV20-1,few,NA,TRBJ1-2
TGCAGTGCGGAGGGACTAGCGGTTACCTACGAGCAGTACTTC,CSAEGLAVTYEQYF,TRBV20-1,NA,TRBD2,TRBJ2-7
TGTGCCAGCAGCCAAACACAGGGGTATGGCTACACCTTC,CASSQTQGYGYTF,TRBV27,NA,TRBD1,TRBJ1-2
TGCAGTGCGCCAGTGGGTCACTCCTACGAGCAGTACTTC,CSAPVGHSYEQYF,TRBV20-1,many,NA,TRBJ2-7
TGTGCCAGCAGCTCAGACTCCTCTGGGGCCAACGTCCTGACTTTC,CASSSDSSGANVLTF,TRBV11-2,NA,NA,TRBJ2-6
TGCAGTGCTAGAGACCTGTTCTCTGGAAACACCATATATTTT,CSARDLFSGNTIYF,TRBV20-1,NA,NA,TRBJ1-3
TGTGCCAGCAGTGACAACAGTGGGGAAGAGACCCAGTACTTC,CASSDNSGEETQYF,TRBV2,many,NA,TRBJ2-5